The clone carrying this T cell receptor beta chain showed up just a few times. Its antigen remains unidentified. Preparing the TCRbeta library involved the use of unique molecular identifiers. TCRdb ran MiXCR on the PCR reads and lists one entry per CDR3 protein. The sample contains roughly 50,000 distinct CDR3 sequences, 40% to 45% of which appear only once. This record belongs to a study of T-cell reconstitution after alpha-beta-depleted transplantation in children. Notes on the study in general: The origin of alpha-beta T cells about two months after transplant was reportedly several hundred expanded graft clones. Newly produced T cells mostly accounted for T-cell counts and diversity one year post-transplant.

The CDR3 extends over 14 amino acids. The germline V gene has CDR1 DFQATT and CDR2 SNEGSKA (reference sequence). The V gene end was trimmed by 4 bases and the J gene end by 4 bases; junction bases not matched to a gene: 6. The V call is TRBV20-1, the J call TRBJ2-2; 7 nucleotides match TRBD1. The sequenced sample was PBMCs, mostly from graft donor cells, obtained 360 days after TCRalphabeta/CD19-depleted stem cell transplant. This TCR was sampled from a male patient younger than 18 who had a stem cell transplant for acute lymphoblastic leukemia, so the T cells may come from the graft donor. The CDR3 loop is CSAIPTGFTGELFF. CDR3 coding DNA: TGCAGTGCTATCCCGACAGGGTTCACCGGGGAGCTGTTTTTT.